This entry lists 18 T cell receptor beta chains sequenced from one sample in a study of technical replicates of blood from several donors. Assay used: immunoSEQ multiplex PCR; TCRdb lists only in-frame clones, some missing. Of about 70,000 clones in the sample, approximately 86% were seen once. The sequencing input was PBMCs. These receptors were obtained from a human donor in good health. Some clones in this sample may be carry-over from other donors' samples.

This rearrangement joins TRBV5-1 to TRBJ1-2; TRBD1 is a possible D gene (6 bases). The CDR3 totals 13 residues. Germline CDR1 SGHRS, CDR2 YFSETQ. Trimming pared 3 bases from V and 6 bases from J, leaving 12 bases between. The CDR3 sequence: CASSYAGENGYTF. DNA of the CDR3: TGCGCCAGCAGCTATGCAGGGGAAAATGGCTACACCTTC.

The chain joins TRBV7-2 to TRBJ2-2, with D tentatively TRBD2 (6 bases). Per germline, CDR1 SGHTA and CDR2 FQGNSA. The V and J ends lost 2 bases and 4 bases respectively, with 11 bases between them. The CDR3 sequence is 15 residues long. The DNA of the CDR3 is TGTGCCAGCAGCTTACTGAGCGGGCGCACCGGGGAGCTGTTTTTT. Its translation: CASSLLSGRTGELFF.

This CDR3 reads CASSYALSTDTQYF. The CDR3 coding sequence is TGTGCCAGCAGTTACGCTCTATCCACAGATACGCAGTATTTT. The chain combines TRBV6-5 with TRBJ2-3; D ambiguous. V lost 2 bases to trimming and J lost 2 bases, with 8 bases between them. The CDR3 length is 14 residues. CDR1 MNHEY and CDR2 SVGAGI come from the germline V gene.

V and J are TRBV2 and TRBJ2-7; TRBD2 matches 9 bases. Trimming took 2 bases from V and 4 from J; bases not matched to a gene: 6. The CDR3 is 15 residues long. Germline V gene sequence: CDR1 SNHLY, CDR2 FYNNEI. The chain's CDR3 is CASSEPGLAPYEQYF. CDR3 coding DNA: TGTGCCAGCAGTGAACCGGGACTAGCTCCTTACGAGCAGTACTTC.

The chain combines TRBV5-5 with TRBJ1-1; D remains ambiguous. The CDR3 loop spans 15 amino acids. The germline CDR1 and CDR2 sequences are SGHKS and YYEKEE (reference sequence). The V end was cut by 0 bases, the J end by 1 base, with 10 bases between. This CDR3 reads CASSLAVGRNTEAFF. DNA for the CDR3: TGTGCCAGCAGCTTGGCCGTAGGGAGGAACACTGAAGCTTTCTTT.

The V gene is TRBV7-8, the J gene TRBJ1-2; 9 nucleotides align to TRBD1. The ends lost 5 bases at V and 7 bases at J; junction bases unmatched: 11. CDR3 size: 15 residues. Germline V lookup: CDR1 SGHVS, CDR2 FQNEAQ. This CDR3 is CASSPRTGDFGGYTF. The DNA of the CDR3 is TGTGCCAGCAGCCCGAGGACAGGGGACTTCGGTGGCTACACCTTC.

The CDR3 loop is CASSARDRGSVDYTF. The CDR3 DNA is TGTGCCAGCAGCGCCCGGGACAGGGGTTCGGTAGACTACACCTTC. This sequence joins TRBV7-9 and TRBJ1-2; 10 bases align to TRBD1. The trim removed 5 bases at V and 10 bases at J, leaving 13 bases unmatched. From germline, CDR1 is SEHNR and CDR2 FQNEAQ (reference sequence). This CDR3 is 15 amino acids long.

The CDR3 nucleotides are TGTGCCAGCAGCCAAGGACAGCAAGAGACCCAGTACTTC. Translation gives CASSQGQQETQYF. V usage is TRBV9 and J usage is TRBJ2-5, with D tentatively TRBD1 (6 bases). V lost 4 bases, J lost 2 bases, and 9 bases lay in between. Germline values: CDR1 SGDLS, CDR2 YYNGEE. The CDR3 consists of 13 residues.

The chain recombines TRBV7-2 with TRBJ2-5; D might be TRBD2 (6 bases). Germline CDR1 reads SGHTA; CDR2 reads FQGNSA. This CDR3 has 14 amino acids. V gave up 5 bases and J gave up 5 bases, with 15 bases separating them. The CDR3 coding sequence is TGTGCCAGCAGCGGCACTAGGGGAGGTGAGACCCAGTACTTC. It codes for CASSGTRGGETQYF.

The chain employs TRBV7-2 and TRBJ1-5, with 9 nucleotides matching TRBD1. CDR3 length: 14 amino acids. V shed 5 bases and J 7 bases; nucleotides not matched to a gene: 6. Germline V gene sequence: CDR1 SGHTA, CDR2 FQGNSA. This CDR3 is CASSLGTGNQPQHF. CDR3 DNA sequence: TGTGCCAGCAGCCTCGGGACAGGGAACCAGCCCCAGCATTTT.

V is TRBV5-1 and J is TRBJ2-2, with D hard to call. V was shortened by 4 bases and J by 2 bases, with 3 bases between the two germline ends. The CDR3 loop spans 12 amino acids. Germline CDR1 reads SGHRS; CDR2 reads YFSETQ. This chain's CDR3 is CASSLNTGELFF. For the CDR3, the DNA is TGCGCCAGCAGCCTTAACACCGGGGAGCTGTTTTTT.

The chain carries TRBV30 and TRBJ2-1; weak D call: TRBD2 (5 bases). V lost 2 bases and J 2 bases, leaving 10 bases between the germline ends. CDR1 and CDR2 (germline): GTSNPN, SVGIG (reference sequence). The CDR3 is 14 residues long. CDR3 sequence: CAWSRLAPYNEQFF. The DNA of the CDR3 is TGTGCCTGGAGTAGGCTAGCCCCCTACAATGAGCAGTTCTTC.

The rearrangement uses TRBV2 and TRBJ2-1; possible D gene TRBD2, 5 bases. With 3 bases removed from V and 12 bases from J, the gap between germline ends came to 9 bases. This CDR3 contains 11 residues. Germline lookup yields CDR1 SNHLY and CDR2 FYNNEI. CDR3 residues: CASSEASPQFF. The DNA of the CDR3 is TGTGCCAGCAGTGAGGCTAGCCCGCAGTTCTTC.

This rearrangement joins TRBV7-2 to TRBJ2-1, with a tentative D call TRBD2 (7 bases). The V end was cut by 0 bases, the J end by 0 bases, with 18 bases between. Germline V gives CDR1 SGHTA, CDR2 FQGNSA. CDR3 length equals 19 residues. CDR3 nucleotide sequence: TGTGCCAGCAGCTTAGCGTTGCGGGGGCCTACCAGCTCCTACAATGAGCAGTTCTTC. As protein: CASSLALRGPTSSYNEQFF.

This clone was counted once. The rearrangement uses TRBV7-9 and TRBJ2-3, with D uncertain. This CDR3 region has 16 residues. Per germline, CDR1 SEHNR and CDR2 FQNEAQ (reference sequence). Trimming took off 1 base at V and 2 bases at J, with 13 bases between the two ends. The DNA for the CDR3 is TGTGCCAGCAGCTTAGTAAGCTTCCCCCACACAGATACGCAGTATTTT. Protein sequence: CASSLVSFPHTDTQYF. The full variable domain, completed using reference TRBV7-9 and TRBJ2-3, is DTGVSQNPRHKITKRGQNVTFRCDPISEHNRLYWYRQTLGQGPEFLTYFQNEAQLEKSRLLSDRFSAERPKGSFSTLEIQRTEQGDSAMYLCASSLVSFPHTDTQYFGPGTRLTVL.

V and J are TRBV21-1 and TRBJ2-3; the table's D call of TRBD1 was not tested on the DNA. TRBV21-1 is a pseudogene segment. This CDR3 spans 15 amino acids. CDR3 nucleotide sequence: TGTGCCAGCACCCCAGGGGTGTCGGGCACAGATACGCAGTATTTT. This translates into CASTPGVSGTDTQYF.

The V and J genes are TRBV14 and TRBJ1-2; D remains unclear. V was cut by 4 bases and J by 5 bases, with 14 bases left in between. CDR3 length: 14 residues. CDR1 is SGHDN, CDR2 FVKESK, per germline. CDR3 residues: CASSPREGWYGYTF. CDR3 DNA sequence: TGTGCCAGCAGCCCTAGAGAGGGATGGTATGGCTACACCTTC.

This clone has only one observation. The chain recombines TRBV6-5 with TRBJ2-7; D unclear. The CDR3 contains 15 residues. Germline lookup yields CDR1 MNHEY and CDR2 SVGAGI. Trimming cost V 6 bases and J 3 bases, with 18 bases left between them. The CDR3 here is CASRKDDLTDYEQYF. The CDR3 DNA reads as TGTGCCAGCAGAAAGGATGACTTGACCGACTACGAGCAGTACTTC.